This T cell receptor (beta chain) was retrieved from a study of T cells in Graves' hyperthyroidism and ophthalmopathy. V lost 5 bases, J lost 8 bases, and 20 bases lay in between. Germline V gene lookup returns CDR1 SGHTA and CDR2 FQGTGA. CDR3 length equals 15 residues. Using RNA transcripts as the source, TCR beta CDR3 regions were amplified. In the first-round RT-PCR of the TCR CDR3, the HTBI primer set was used. Each CDR3 protein is one row after TCRdb ran MiXCR on the multiplex PCR reads. Among a few hundred thousand distinct CDR3 sequences listed, about 45% were seen once. The sample comprised peripheral blood or thyroid tissue (not recorded which). This sequence was found in an adult woman with Graves' disease, either hyperthyroidism or ophthalmopathy (not recorded which). The rearrangement joins TRBV7-3 to TRBJ2-3; D is perhaps TRBD1 or TRBD2 (7 bases each). DNA for the CDR3: TGTGCCAGCAGCCCAAGCGGGACAGATGTTGGTACGCAGTATTTT. This translates into CASSPSGTDVGTQYF.